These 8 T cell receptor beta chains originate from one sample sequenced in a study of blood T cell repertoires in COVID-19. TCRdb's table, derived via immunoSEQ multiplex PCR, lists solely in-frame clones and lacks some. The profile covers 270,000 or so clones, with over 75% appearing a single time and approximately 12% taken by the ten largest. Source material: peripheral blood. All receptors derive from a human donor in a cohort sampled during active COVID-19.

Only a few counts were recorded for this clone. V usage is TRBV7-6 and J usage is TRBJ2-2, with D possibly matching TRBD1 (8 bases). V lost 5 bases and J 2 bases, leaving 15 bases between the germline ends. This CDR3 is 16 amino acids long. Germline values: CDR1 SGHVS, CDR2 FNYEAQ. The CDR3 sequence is CASSPTGGLNTGELFF. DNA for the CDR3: TGTGCCAGCAGCCCCACAGGGGGACTAAACACCGGGGAGCTGTTTTTT.

The CDR3, as DNA: TGTGCCAGCAGGGGAGGACGGGCTTACGAGCAGTACTTC. It yields the protein CASRGGRAYEQYF. V usage is TRBV2 and J usage is TRBJ2-7; perhaps TRBD2 as D (6 bases). The CDR3 spans 13 residues. CDR1 and CDR2 from the germline V gene are SNHLY and FYNNEI. Trimming removed 6 bases from V and 4 bases from J, with 13 bases in between.

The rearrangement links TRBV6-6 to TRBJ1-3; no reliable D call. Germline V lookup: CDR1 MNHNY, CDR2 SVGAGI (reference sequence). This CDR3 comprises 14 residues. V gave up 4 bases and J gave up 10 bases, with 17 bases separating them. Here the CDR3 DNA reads TGTGCCAGCAGTTCCCACCCCGTCGGAGGGACCATATATTTT. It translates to CASSSHPVGGTIYF.

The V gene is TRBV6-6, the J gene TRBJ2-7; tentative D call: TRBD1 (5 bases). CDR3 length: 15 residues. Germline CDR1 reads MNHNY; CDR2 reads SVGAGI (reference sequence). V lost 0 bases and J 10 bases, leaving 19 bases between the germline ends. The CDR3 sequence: CASSYSQGRRSRQYF. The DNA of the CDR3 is TGTGCCAGCAGTTACTCTCAGGGTCGACGAAGCAGACAGTACTTC.

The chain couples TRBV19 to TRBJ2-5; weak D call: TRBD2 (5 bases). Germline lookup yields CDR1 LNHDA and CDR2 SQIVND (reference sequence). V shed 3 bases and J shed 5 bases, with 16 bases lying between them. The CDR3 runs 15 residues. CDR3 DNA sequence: TGTGCCAGTAGTATCGGGTTTAGCAGAGGGGAGACCCAGTACTTC. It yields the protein CASSIGFSRGETQYF.

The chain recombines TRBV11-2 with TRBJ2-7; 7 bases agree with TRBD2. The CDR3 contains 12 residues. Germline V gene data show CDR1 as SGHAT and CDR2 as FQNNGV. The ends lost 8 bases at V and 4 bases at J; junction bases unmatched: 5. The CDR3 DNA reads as TGTGCCAGCGGGGAGGGCCTTTACGAGCAGTACTTC. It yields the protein CASGEGLYEQYF.

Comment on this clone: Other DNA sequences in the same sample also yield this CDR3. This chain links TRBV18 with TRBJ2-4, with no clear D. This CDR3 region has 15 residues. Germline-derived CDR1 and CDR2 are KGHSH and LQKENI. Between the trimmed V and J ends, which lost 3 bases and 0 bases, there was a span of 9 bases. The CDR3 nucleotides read TGTGCCAGCTCACCTCCTTCCTTAGCCAAAAACATTCAGTACTTC. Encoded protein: CASSPPSLAKNIQYF.

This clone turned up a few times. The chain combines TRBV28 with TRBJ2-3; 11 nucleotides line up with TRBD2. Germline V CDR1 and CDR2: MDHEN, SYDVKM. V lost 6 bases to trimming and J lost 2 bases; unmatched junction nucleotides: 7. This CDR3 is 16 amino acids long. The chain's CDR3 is CASSPGLAGLTDTQYF. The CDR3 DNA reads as TGTGCCAGCAGCCCCGGACTAGCGGGCCTCACAGATACGCAGTATTTT.